This entry is about one T cell receptor (beta chain). The CDR3 end is not reached by the read, which stops 3 residues before it; the germline J gene fills it in. V gave up 4 bases and J gave up 5 bases; unmatched junction bases: 10. The germline CDR1 and CDR2 sequences are SGHVS and FNYEAQ. CDR3 size: 16 residues. This entry belongs to a study of Tregs in tolerant kidney transplant recipients. Measured with immunoSEQ multiplex PCR; TCRdb has only the in-frame clones, and not every one. The sample holds about 23,000 clones. Mixed chimerism was transient after nonmyeloablative marrow transplants from related graft donors.

The chain has TRBV7-6 and TRBJ2-1, with 8 nucleotides matching TRBD2. The source of this sequence is a human patient who received a combined kidney and bone marrow transplant. The T cells may partly be graft donor cells. The sequences come from CD4+ T cells from blood (PBMCs), collected 6 months after the transplant. The covered CDR3 bases are TGTGCCAGCAGCTCCCCAACGGGGGGGGGACACAATGAG. Translated, it gives CASSSPTGGGHNE. The full CDR3 reads CASSSPTGGGHNEQFF. Based on the CDR3 plus reference TRBV7-6 and TRBJ2-1, the full variable domain is GAGVSQSPRYKVTKRGQDVALRCDPISGHVSLYWYRQALGQGPEFLTYFNYEAQQDKSGLPNDRFSAERPEGSISTLTIQRTEQRDSAMYRCASSSPTGGGHNEQFFGPGTRLTVL.